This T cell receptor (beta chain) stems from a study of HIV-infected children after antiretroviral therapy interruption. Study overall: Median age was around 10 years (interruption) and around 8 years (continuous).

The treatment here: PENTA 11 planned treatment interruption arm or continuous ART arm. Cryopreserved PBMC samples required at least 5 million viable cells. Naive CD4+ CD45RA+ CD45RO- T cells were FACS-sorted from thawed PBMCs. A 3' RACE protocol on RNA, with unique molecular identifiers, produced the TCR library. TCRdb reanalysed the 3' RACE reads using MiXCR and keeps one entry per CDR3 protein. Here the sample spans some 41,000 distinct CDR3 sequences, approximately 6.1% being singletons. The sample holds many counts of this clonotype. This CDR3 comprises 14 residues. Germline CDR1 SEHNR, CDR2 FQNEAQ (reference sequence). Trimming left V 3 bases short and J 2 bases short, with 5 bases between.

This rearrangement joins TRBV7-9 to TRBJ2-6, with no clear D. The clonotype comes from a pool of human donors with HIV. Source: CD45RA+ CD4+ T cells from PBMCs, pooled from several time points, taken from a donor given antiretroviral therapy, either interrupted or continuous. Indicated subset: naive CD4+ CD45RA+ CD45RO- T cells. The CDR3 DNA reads TGTGCCAGCAGCTTCAACGCTGGGGCCAACGTCCTGACTTTC. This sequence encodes CASSFNAGANVLTF.